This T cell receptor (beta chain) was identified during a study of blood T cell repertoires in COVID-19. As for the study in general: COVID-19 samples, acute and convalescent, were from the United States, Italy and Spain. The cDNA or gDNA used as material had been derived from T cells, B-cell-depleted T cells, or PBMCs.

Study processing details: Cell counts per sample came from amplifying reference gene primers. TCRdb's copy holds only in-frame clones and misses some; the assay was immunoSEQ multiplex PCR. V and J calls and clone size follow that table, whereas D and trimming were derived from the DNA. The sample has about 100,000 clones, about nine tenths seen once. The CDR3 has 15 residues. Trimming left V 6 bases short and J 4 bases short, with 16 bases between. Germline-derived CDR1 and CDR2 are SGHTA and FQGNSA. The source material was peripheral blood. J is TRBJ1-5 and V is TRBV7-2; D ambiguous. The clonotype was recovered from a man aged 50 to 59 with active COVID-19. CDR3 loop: CASSVLGPFNQPQHF. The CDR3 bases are TGTGCCAGCAGTGTACTAGGGCCCTTTAATCAGCCCCAGCATTTT.